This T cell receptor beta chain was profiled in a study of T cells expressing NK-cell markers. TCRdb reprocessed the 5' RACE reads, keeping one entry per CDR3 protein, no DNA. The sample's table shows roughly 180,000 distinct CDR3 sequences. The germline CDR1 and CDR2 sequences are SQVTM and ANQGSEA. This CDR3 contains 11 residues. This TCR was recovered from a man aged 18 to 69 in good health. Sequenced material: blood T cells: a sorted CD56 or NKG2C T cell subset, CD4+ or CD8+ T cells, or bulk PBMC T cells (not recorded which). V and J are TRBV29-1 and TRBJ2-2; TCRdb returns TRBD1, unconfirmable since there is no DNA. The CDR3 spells CSVTGSGELFF.